This TCR beta chain comes out of a study of regulatory T cells in long-lasting Graves disease. This clonotype was counted between two and nine times. Relying on iRepertoire HTBI primers and Arm-PCR of CDR3 regions, the team built TCR beta libraries. TCRdb ran MiXCR on the multiplex PCR reads and lists one entry per CDR3 protein. This table holds 300,000 to 500,000 distinct CDR3 sequences, less than 25% found once. Germline CDR1 and CDR2: SGHKS and YYEKEE (reference sequence). The CDR3 consists of 15 residues. V was shortened by 0 bases and J by 5 bases, with 11 bases between the two germline ends. Time point defined: persistent/refractory GD, antithyroid drugs over 5 years with positive TRAb. Extracted PBMC RNA gave rise to the TCR library.

The TCR originated in a female donor with Graves disease. The sample was peripheral blood mononuclear cells (PBMCs), taken when the disease was refractory, from a patient treated with antithyroid drugs. The chain links TRBV5-5 to TRBJ2-2, with D hard to call. For the CDR3, the DNA is TGTGCCAGCAGCTTGGTTTTGGCGCCTACCGGGGAGCTGTTTTTT. Its translation: CASSLVLAPTGELFF.